A single sample is the source of the 26 T cell receptor beta chains below, sequenced in a study of blood T cell repertoires in COVID-19. Method: immunoSEQ multiplex PCR; TCRdb's copy keeps in-frame clones and lacks some. The data show fewer than 350,000 clones, roughly 93% seen once. Source material: PBMCs or T cells enriched from blood (not recorded which). These receptors originate from a woman in her thirties or forties with acute COVID-19.

The chain employs TRBV7-9 and TRBJ2-5, with D possibly matching TRBD1 (6 bases). The CDR3 covers 15 residues. V lost 0 bases and J lost 5, with 13 bases in between. From germline, CDR1 is SEHNR and CDR2 FQNEAQ (reference sequence). The CDR3: CASSLAQGGGETQYF. Written as DNA, the CDR3 is TGTGCCAGCAGCTTAGCGCAAGGGGGTGGTGAGACCCAGTACTTC.

This clone was recorded only once. The gene calls are TRBV11-3 and TRBJ2-3, with 8 positions matching TRBD1. Germline-derived CDR1 and CDR2 are SGHNT and YENEEA. The CDR3 spans 19 residues. The V segment lost 1 base and the J segment 0 bases; nucleotides outside the gene matches: 12. The CDR3 nucleotides read TGTGCCAGCAGCTTAGTGACTGGGACAGGACCACATAGCACAGATACGCAGTATTTT. Protein sequence: CASSLVTGTGPHSTDTQYF. The full variable domain, its missing parts supplied by reference TRBV11-3 and TRBJ2-3, is EAGVVQSPRYKIIEKKQPVAFWCNPISGHNTLYWYLQNLGQGPELLIRYENEEAVDDSQLPKDRFSAERLKGVDSTLKIQPAELGDSAVYLCASSLVTGTGPHSTDTQYFGPGTRLTVL.

The gene calls are TRBV27 and TRBJ1-2, with a tentative D call TRBD1 (5 bases). The CDR3 consists of 15 residues. Germline CDR1 MNHEY, CDR2 SMNVEV (reference sequence). V lost 0 bases, J lost 4 bases, and 12 bases lay in between. The CDR3 spells CASSLSFPGVYGYTF. The CDR3 nucleotides read TGTGCCAGCAGTTTATCGTTCCCGGGGGTCTATGGCTACACCTTC.

The genes are TRBV30 and TRBJ1-4, with no clear D. The length of the CDR3 is 14 residues. V lost 1 base to trimming and J lost 4 bases, with 10 bases between them. Germline CDR1 is GTSNPN and CDR2 is SVGIG (reference sequence). The CDR3 sequence: CAWSGGSNNEKLFF. The CDR3 region has the DNA TGTGCCTGGAGTGGCGGCAGCAATAATGAAAAACTGTTTTTT.

This rearrangement joins TRBV24-1 to TRBJ2-2, with TRBD1 matching 10 bases. Germline lookup yields CDR1 KGHDR and CDR2 SFDVKD. The CDR3 is 18 residues long. V trimming: 5 bases; J trimming: 2 bases; junction bases outside the gene matches: 10. This chain's CDR3 is CATSAPTGGFANTGELFF. DNA for the CDR3: TGTGCCACCAGTGCCCCGACAGGGGGCTTCGCTAACACCGGGGAGCTGTTTTTT.

In regard to this clone: Other DNA sequences from this sample encode an identical CDR3 as well. This chain uses TRBV6-2 or TRBV6-3 with TRBJ2-3; 12 bases are shared with TRBD2. The CDR3 extends over 15 amino acids. CDR1 is MNHEY and CDR2 is SVGEGT in the germline V gene. V was clipped by 5 bases and J by 2 bases; unmatched bases: 2. CDR3: CASSRTSGNTDTQYF. CDR3 bases: TGTGCCAGCAGTCGGACTAGCGGGAACACAGATACGCAGTATTTT.

A few counts support this clone. V is TRBV5-6 and J is TRBJ2-7; D perhaps matches TRBD1 (5 bases). The length of the CDR3 is 16 residues. Germline CDR1 reads SGHDT; CDR2 reads YYEEEE. Trimming took 0 bases from V and 0 from J, leaving 13 bases between them. CDR3 in amino acids: CASSLGGHERSYEQYF. CDR3 sequence (DNA): TGTGCCAGCAGCTTGGGTGGACACGAACGCTCCTACGAGCAGTACTTC.

This clone was detected a few times. The V gene is TRBV4-1, the J gene TRBJ2-1; TRBD2 matches 8 bases. Trimming cost V 3 bases and J 4 bases; bases outside gene matches: 8. The CDR3 runs 16 residues. Germline lookup yields CDR1 MGHRA and CDR2 YSYEKL. CDR3 protein: CASSHYLAGGYNEQFF. The CDR3 bases are TGCGCCAGCAGCCATTACCTAGCGGGCGGGTACAATGAGCAGTTCTTC.

The chain combines TRBV7-8 with TRBJ1-5; the match to TRBD1 covers 10 bases. Per germline, CDR1 SGHVS and CDR2 FQNEAQ. With V trimmed by 4 bases and J by 4 bases, 4 bases remained unmatched. CDR3 length: 15 residues. The CDR3 sequence: CASSYGTGDNQPQHF. The CDR3 DNA reads TGTGCCAGCAGCTACGGGACAGGGGATAATCAGCCCCAGCATTTT.

CDR3 bases: TGTGCCAGCAGCTACAGGGGGCTCACAGATACGCAGTATTTT. Translating it yields CASSYRGLTDTQYF. The V and J genes are TRBV11-3 and TRBJ2-3; TRBD1 aligns across 9 bases. There are 14 residues in the CDR3. Germline V gene sequence: CDR1 SGHNT, CDR2 YENEEA. V lost 4 bases, J lost 2 bases, and 1 base stayed unmatched.

V and J are TRBV5-1 and TRBJ2-2; TRBD1 agrees at 7 bases. Germline V gene data show CDR1 as SGHRS and CDR2 as YFSETQ. The CDR3 is 16 residues long. V shed 3 bases, J shed 0 bases, and the junction held 5 bases outside the gene matches. The CDR3 loop reads CASSSGQPANTGELFF. The CDR3 DNA sequence: TGCGCCAGCAGCTCGGGACAGCCCGCGAACACCGGGGAGCTGTTTTTT.

This chain links TRBV24-1 with TRBJ2-1, with D perhaps TRBD2 (6 bases). There are 16 residues in the CDR3. The V end was cut by 2 bases, the J end by 0 bases, with 10 bases between. Germline-derived CDR1 and CDR2 are KGHDR and SFDVKD. For the CDR3, the DNA is TGTGCCACCAGTGATTCCGGGAGTGGCTCCTACAATGAGCAGTTCTTC. This gives the protein CATSDSGSGSYNEQFF.

The V and J genes are TRBV5-6 and TRBJ1-6; 10 nucleotides line up with TRBD1. Per the germline V gene, CDR1 is SGHDT and CDR2 is YYEEEE. CDR3 length: 14 residues. The ends lost 4 bases at V and 9 bases at J; junction bases unmatched: 4. CDR3 loop: CASSTGQGGSPLHF. Written as DNA, the CDR3 is TGTGCCAGCAGCACAGGACAGGGGGGTTCACCCCTCCACTTT. Full variable domain (rest looked up from reference TRBV5-6 and TRBJ1-6): DAGVTQSPTHLIKTRGQQVTLRCSPKSGHDTVSWYQQALGQGPQFIFQYYEEEERQRGNFPDRFSGHQFPNYSSELNVNALLLGDSALYLCASSTGQGGSPLHFGNGTRLTVT.

This CDR3 is CASSQEPSGASVLTF. The DNA for the CDR3 is TGTGCCAGCAGCCAAGAACCTAGCGGGGCCTCTGTCCTGACTTTC. This chain connects TRBV3-1 (or the pseudogene TRBV3-2) to TRBJ2-6; 9 bases are a match to TRBD2. Germline V gives CDR1 LGHDT, CDR2 YNNKEL (reference sequence). This CDR3 has 15 amino acids. Losses at the gene ends were 0 bases for V and 13 bases for J; bases not matched to a gene: 7.

The rearrangement links TRBV30 to TRBJ2-1; TRBD2 might be the D (6 bases). The germline CDR1 and CDR2 sequences are GTSNPN and SVGIG (reference sequence). CDR3 length equals 14 residues. Trimming removed 0 bases at V and 8 bases at J, with 14 bases between. CDR3 DNA: TGTGCCTGGAGTGTCTTCCCGACTAGGGATGAGCAGTTCTTC. Protein sequence: CAWSVFPTRDEQFF.

V gene TRBV7-2 combines with J gene TRBJ1-2; D might be TRBD1 (6 bases). Germline V gene lookup returns CDR1 SGHTA and CDR2 FQGNSA. The CDR3 covers 13 residues. V was pared by 5 bases and J by 4 bases, with 11 bases between. Here the CDR3 DNA reads TGTGCCAGCAGCACCACAGGGAGCTATGGCTACACCTTC. This sequence encodes CASSTTGSYGYTF.

The DNA of the CDR3 is TGTGCCAGCAGTTTAGGAGCAGAGGGCAATCAGCCCCAGCATTTT. It codes for CASSLGAEGNQPQHF. J is TRBJ1-5 and V is TRBV27; D gene uncertain. Trimming cost V 2 bases and J 2 bases, with 10 bases left between them. Looked up from germline, CDR1 is MNHEY and CDR2 is SMNVEV (reference sequence). The CDR3 runs to 15 residues.

A note on this clone: Germline is not matched at one junction end, which may reflect a read error. The chain has TRBV28 and TRBJ2-1; TRBD2 matches at 11 bases. Germline CDR1 and CDR2: MDHEN and SYDVKM. The CDR3 spans 13 residues. CDR3 loop: CASSTMTSGDILF. In DNA form, the CDR3 reads TGTGCCAGCAGTACGATGACTAGCGGGGATATCCTCTTC.

This clone was found once. CDR3: CASSRHRGLGYGYTF. In nucleotides, the CDR3 is TGCGCCAGCAGCCGCCACAGGGGGCTTGGCTATGGCTACACCTTC. V gene TRBV4-1 combines with J gene TRBJ1-2, with 9 positions matching TRBD1. The J segment lost 4 bases and the V segment lost 4 bases, leaving 7 bases of the junction unmatched. Germline CDR1 and CDR2: MGHRA and YSYEKL. The CDR3 loop spans 15 amino acids.

V gene TRBV5-1 combines with J gene TRBJ2-3; TRBD1 might be the D (5 bases). Trimming cost V 5 bases and J 2 bases, with 12 bases left between them. This CDR3 comprises 14 residues. CDR1 SGHRS and CDR2 YFSETQ come from the germline V gene. The CDR3 is CASSVDISTDTQYF. CDR3 in DNA: TGCGCCAGCAGTGTGGACATATCCACAGATACGCAGTATTTT.

The chain recombines TRBV24-1 with TRBJ2-7; 8 nucleotides match TRBD1. Germline CDR1 reads KGHDR; CDR2 reads SFDVKD. With 5 bases clipped from V and 3 bases from J, the junction kept 11 bases outside the gene matches. The length of the CDR3 is 16 residues. CDR3 in DNA: TGTGCCACCAGTGGCCTTTCCGGGACAGGATTCTACGAGCAGTACTTC. It is translated as CATSGLSGTGFYEQYF.

The V gene is TRBV5-1, the J gene TRBJ2-7; 9 bases line up with TRBD1. Germline V gene sequence: CDR1 SGHRS, CDR2 YFSETQ. The V and J ends lost 3 bases and 2 bases, in that order; junction bases with no gene match: 6. This CDR3 comprises 15 residues. CDR3 in amino acids: CASSSRQGVPYEQYF. The CDR3 DNA reads TGCGCCAGCAGCTCTAGACAGGGGGTTCCCTACGAGCAGTACTTC. Using reference TRBV5-1 and TRBJ2-7 for the parts outside the CDR3, the full variable domain is KAGVTQTPRYLIKTRGQQVTLSCSPISGHRSVSWYQQTPGQGLQFLFEYFSETQRNKGNFPGRFSGRQFSNSRSEMNVSTLELGDSALYLCASSSRQGVPYEQYFGPGTRLTVT.

The V gene is TRBV6-5, the J gene TRBJ2-5, with 9 nucleotides matching TRBD1. Germline trimming cut 0 bases from V and 5 bases from J; bases unmatched to any gene: 7. Per germline, CDR1 MNHEY and CDR2 SVGAGI. The CDR3 is made up of 16 amino acids. In DNA, the CDR3 is TGTGCCAGCAGTTACTCGACAGGGGGAGGGCTTGAGACCCAGTACTTC. It codes for CASSYSTGGGLETQYF.

This clone was detected once. The V gene is TRBV3-1 (or the pseudogene TRBV3-2), the J gene TRBJ2-7; the match to TRBD1 covers 9 bases. V was pared by 1 base and J by 5 bases, with 9 bases of the junction left unmatched. Germline CDR1 and CDR2: LGHDT and YNNKEL (reference sequence). The CDR3 consists of 16 residues. CDR3 bases: TGTGCCAGCAGCCAAGTCCCCGGGACAGGGTGGCACGAGCAGTACTTC. Translating it yields CASSQVPGTGWHEQYF.

This sequence joins TRBV24-1 and TRBJ1-5, with TRBD1 as a possible D gene (6 bases). This CDR3 has 14 amino acids. Germline V gene lookup returns CDR1 KGHDR and CDR2 SFDVKD. V was clipped by 5 bases and J by 6 bases, with 13 bases between them. The CDR3 DNA follows: TGTGCCACCAGTGGAGGAGAAGGGGGTCAGCCCCAGCATTTT. This codes for CATSGGEGGQPQHF.

The rearrangement uses TRBV7-3 and TRBJ2-1; 12 bases fit TRBD2. Per germline, CDR1 SGHTA and CDR2 FQGTGA. The CDR3 has 16 amino acids. V shed 0 bases, J shed 8 bases, and the junction held 5 bases outside the gene matches. The CDR3 nucleotides read TGTGCCAGCAGCTTAACGCAGACTAGCGGGAGATATGAGCAGTTCTTC. The encoded protein is CASSLTQTSGRYEQFF.